The source of this T cell receptor beta chain is a study of T-cell memory formation after mild COVID-19. Across the study: In these data, TCR clusters were largely donor specific. The study, taken as a whole, reports: Largely, contracting CD4+ clones fell within CM and EM, and contracting CD8+ clones within EMRA. While clones contracting from day 15 to 85 were balanced between CD4 and CD8, later expanders leaned CD4+.

TCR alpha and TCR beta cDNA libraries carrying sample barcodes and UMIs came from 5'RACE with constant-segment primers. TCRdb called the 5' RACE reads again in MiXCR, with one record for every CDR3 protein. The sample consists of around 200,000 distinct CDR3 sequences, roughly 17% of them appearing once. About this clonotype: Its antigen is not known.

The TCR comes from an adult woman who had mild COVID-19 (a few samples of this study predate the infection). Cell type and time point are not known. Sequenced sample: PBMCs or a T cell subset sorted from them (not recorded which).

The DNA of the CDR3 is TGTGCCAGCAGTTTGCAGCTCTGGACGGGCCTTGGGCACGAGCAGTACTTC. Translation: CASSLQLWTGLGHEQYF. This chain uses TRBV12-3 or TRBV12-4 with TRBJ2-7; D remains unclear. The ends were cut back, 3 bases at V and 5 bases at J, with 23 bases in the middle. This CDR3 is built from 17 residues.